Following are 19 T cell receptor beta chains from one sample sequenced in a study of T cell clonality in common variable immunodeficiency. Findings and caveats of the study: Common variable immunodeficiency TCR beta sequences reportedly had fewer deletions and N-nucleotide insertions.

For these TCRs, the target antigens are not known. This table comes from immunoSEQ multiplex PCR, and its TCRdb copy is limited to in-frame clones, with some not included. Listed here are nearly 20,000 clones without any singletons, the top ten holding under 3%. The sequenced material came from peripheral blood mononuclear cells. These receptors all stem from a human donor with common variable immunodeficiency.

Comments on this clone: From the germline J gene comes the end of the CDR3, since the read stops 3 residues before it. The chain employs TRBV5-1 and TRBJ1-5; D remains unclear. Germline CDR1 reads SGHRS; CDR2 reads YFSETQ. The germline V and J ends were trimmed by 0 bases and 0 bases, with 19 bases remaining between them. This CDR3 contains 19 residues. Partial CDR3 DNA: TGCGCCAGCAGCTTGGCCACCCACCTTCTAACTCCTAGCAATCAGCCC. As protein: CASSLATHLLTPSNQP. The CDR3 reads in full as CASSLATHLLTPSNQPQHF.

This clone occurred many times. The CDR3 end falls 3 residues outside the read, so it is completed with the germline J gene. The V gene is TRBV11-3, the J gene TRBJ2-5; a weak D match, TRBD2 (5 bases). Trimming left V 4 bases short and J 7 bases short, with 10 bases between. This CDR3 has 12 amino acids. The germline gives CDR1 SGHNT, CDR2 YENEEA. The CDR3 spells CASSSERGTQYF. Incomplete CDR3 DNA: TGTGCCAGCAGCTCGGAACGGGGGACC.

This clone is medium-sized (0.01 to 0.1%) within its sample. Read data end 3 residues before the CDR3 end; the end is taken from the germline J gene. V usage is TRBV30 and J usage is TRBJ1-1; the match to TRBD1 covers 10 bases. This CDR3 comprises 15 residues. The germline CDR1 and CDR2 sequences are GTSNPN and SVGIG (reference sequence). The trim removed 1 base at V and 0 bases at J, leaving 2 bases unmatched. The covered CDR3 bases are TGTGCCTGGAGTGGGACAGGGGGGGTGAACACTGAA. It encodes CAWSGTGGVNTE. The full CDR3 sequence reads CAWSGTGGVNTEAFF.

This clone was detected only a few times. The sequence runs out 3 residues before the end of the CDR3; the remainder is reconstructed from the germline J gene. The J gene is TRBJ2-5, the V gene TRBV2; D call uncertain. This CDR3 region has 14 residues. V lost 0 bases, J lost 3 bases, and 8 bases lay in between. CDR1 SNHLY and CDR2 FYNNEI come from the germline V gene. CDR3 DNA, as far as it was read: TGTGCCAGCAGTGAAGCGTATCCGGAAGAGACC. Its translation is CASSEAYPEET. The full CDR3 sequence reads CASSEAYPEETQYF.

This clone was counted ten times or more. The observed sequence ends 3 residues before the CDR3 terminus, with the missing tail filled in from the germline J gene. The V gene is TRBV5-1, the J gene TRBJ2-3; the match to TRBD1 covers 8 bases. In germline, CDR1 is SGHRS, CDR2 YFSETQ. The CDR3 length is 17 residues. V lost 4 bases, J lost 3 bases, and 13 bases stayed unmatched. The CDR3: CASSIGQGAWGTDTQYF. The covered CDR3 bases are TGCGCCAGCAGCATAGGACAGGGTGCTTGGGGGACAGATACG.

This clone occurred many times. Read coverage stops 3 residues before the CDR3 terminus; the germline J gene supplies the remainder. The gene calls are TRBV5-1 and TRBJ1-2; no firm D call. Per the germline V gene, CDR1 is SGHRS and CDR2 is YFSETQ. V lost 4 bases and J lost 1, with 8 bases in between. There are 13 residues in the CDR3. The sequenced CDR3 bases are TGCGCCAGCAGCGAGACAAATAACTATGGC. It yields the protein CASSETNNYG. The whole CDR3 sequence is CASSETNNYGYTF.

This clone came up a few times. The read comes to an end 3 residues before the CDR3 does, leaving the germline J gene to fill in the end. The V and J genes are TRBV7-8 and TRBJ2-7; D may be TRBD1 (6 bases). CDR1 is SGHVS and CDR2 is FQNEAQ in the germline V gene. This CDR3 region has 14 residues. V shed 5 bases and J shed 6 bases, with 17 bases lying between them. CDR3 DNA (partial): TGTGCCAGCAGCCGGCCCTACAGGGTGGGCGAG. It is translated as CASSRPYRVGE. The CDR3 in full is CASSRPYRVGEQYF.

This clone was seen at least ten times. The read comes to an end 3 residues before the CDR3 does, leaving the germline J gene to fill in the end. This chain uses TRBV11-2 with TRBJ2-2; weak D call: TRBD1 (6 bases). The germline V gene encodes CDR1 SGHAT and CDR2 FQNNGV. This CDR3 has 15 amino acids. With 1 base removed from V and 9 bases from J, the gap between germline ends came to 15 bases. CDR3 loop: CASSLGGTWGRELFF. CDR3 DNA, as far as it was read: TGTGCCAGCAGCTTAGGGGGGACATGGGGACGGGAG.

This clone was seen repeatedly, ten times or more. The read finishes 3 residues shy of the CDR3 end, and the germline J gene is used to complete it. The gene calls are TRBV20-1 and TRBJ2-3; 12 nucleotides match TRBD2. This CDR3 is 17 amino acids long. Germline-derived CDR1 and CDR2 are DFQATT and SNEGSKA (reference sequence). J was trimmed by 4 bases and V by 1 base; bases with no gene match: 9. CDR3: CSARGPPGLAGSDTQYF. The part of the CDR3 DNA that was read is TGCAGTGCTAGAGGTCCACCGGGACTAGCGGGTTCAGATACG.

Only a few counts were recorded for this clone. The read terminates 3 residues ahead of where the CDR3 ends, so the germline J gene completes it. The chain employs TRBV4-2 and TRBJ2-7; D is possibly TRBD1 (6 bases). With 1 base removed from V and 5 bases from J, the gap between germline ends came to 12 bases. The CDR3 covers 14 residues. The germline gives CDR1 LGHNA, CDR2 YNFKEQ. CDR3 amino acids: CASSQGPDSHEQYF. The CDR3 DNA, read in part, is TGTGCCAGCAGCCAAGGTCCGGACAGTCACGAG.

This clone was counted at least ten times. From the germline J gene comes the end of the CDR3, since the read stops 3 residues before it. The chain links TRBV19 to TRBJ2-3; D ambiguous. Germline CDR1 and CDR2: LNHDA and SQIVND (reference sequence). V lost 3 bases to trimming and J lost 6 bases, with 13 bases between them. The CDR3 has 14 amino acids. CDR3 protein: CASSMQVRADTQYF. CDR3 DNA (partial): TGTGCCAGTAGTATGCAAGTCCGTGCGGATACG.

This clone came up many times. The DNA ends 3 residues before the CDR3 does, and the rest of the CDR3 is filled in from the germline J gene. The V gene is TRBV10-1, the J gene TRBJ2-5; 13 positions agree with TRBD2. The J segment lost 4 bases and the V segment lost 4 bases, leaving 0 bases of the junction unmatched. The CDR3 spans 14 residues. Germline V gene sequence: CDR1 WNHNN, CDR2 SYGVQD (reference sequence). CDR3 DNA, as far as it was read: TGCGCCAGCAGTGGGACTAGCGGGAGAGAGACC. Translation: CASSGTSGRET. The whole CDR3 sequence reads CASSGTSGRETQYF.

This clone was counted at least ten times. The CDR3 end is not reached by the read, which stops 3 residues before it; the germline J gene fills it in. The chain uses TRBV11-3 and TRBJ2-1, with 12 bases fitting TRBD2. Looked up from germline, CDR1 is SGHNT and CDR2 is YENEEA. Trimming took 0 bases from V and 9 from J; bases not matched to a gene: 3. The CDR3 length is 15 residues. The CDR3 reads CASSLEVTSGSEQFF. The CDR3 DNA, read in part, is TGTGCCAGCAGCTTAGAGGTGACTAGCGGGAGTGAG.

This clone has a count of ten or more. The read halts 3 residues ahead of the CDR3 end, with the missing end drawn from the germline J gene. This sequence joins TRBV7-9 and TRBJ1-2; D gene uncertain. Per the germline V gene, CDR1 is SEHNR and CDR2 is FQNEAQ (reference sequence). The CDR3 extends over 14 amino acids. The CDR3 sequence: CASTPYSGIVGYTF. Partial CDR3 DNA: TGTGCCAGCACCCCCTATTCGGGGATAGTGGGC.

This clone was observed at least ten times. The read terminates 3 residues ahead of where the CDR3 ends, so the germline J gene completes it. The chain couples TRBV2 to TRBJ1-6, with TRBD1 identical over 7 bases. The CDR3 loop spans 16 amino acids. V was pared by 6 bases and J by 6 bases, with 11 bases of the junction left unmatched. The germline gives CDR1 SNHLY, CDR2 FYNNEI. The CDR3 is CASRDRRQGGNSPLHF. The part of the CDR3 DNA that was read is TGTGCCAGCAGAGATCGGCGACAGGGCGGTAATTCACCC.

This clone was picked up many times. The CDR3 extends 3 residues past the end of the read, so its final part is completed from the germline J gene. The chain has TRBV18 and TRBJ2-6; 9 positions match TRBD1. This CDR3 comprises 17 residues. Trimming at V came to 3 bases and at J to 2 bases, leaving 5 bases not matched to a gene. Germline loops: CDR1 KGHSH, CDR2 LQKENI. CDR3 DNA (partial): TGTGCCAGCTCACCTCTGGGACAGGGTACTGGGGCCAACGTC. Protein product: CASSPLGQGTGANV. The whole CDR3 sequence is CASSPLGQGTGANVLTF.

This clone was seen ten or more times. The read terminates 3 residues ahead of where the CDR3 ends, so the germline J gene completes it. This chain uses TRBV7-2 with TRBJ1-3; D not certain. Germline V gene lookup returns CDR1 SGHTA and CDR2 FQGNSA. This CDR3 contains 13 residues. V lost 5 bases to trimming and J lost 3 bases, with 8 bases between them. CDR3: CASSPSGGNTIYF. The covered CDR3 bases are TGTGCCAGCAGCCCAAGCGGTGGAAACACC.

This clone has at least ten counts. The CDR3 end falls 3 residues outside the read, so it is completed with the germline J gene. The V gene is TRBV2, the J gene TRBJ2-5, with D uncertain. V was trimmed by 5 bases and J by 7 bases, leaving 5 bases between them. The CDR3 spans 10 residues. Germline V gives CDR1 SNHLY, CDR2 FYNNEI. The sequenced CDR3 bases are TGTGCCAGCAGTTCCGGGACC. Translated: CASSSGT. The full CDR3 protein reads CASSSGTQYF. Using reference TRBV2 and TRBJ2-5 for the parts outside the CDR3, the full variable domain is EPEVTQTPSHQVTQMGQEVILRCVPISNHLYFYWYRQILGQKVEFLVSFYNNEISEKSEIFDDQFSVERPDGSNFTLKIRSTKLEDSAMYFCASSSGTQYFGPGTRLLVL.

Of note for this clone: The observed sequence ends 3 residues before the CDR3 terminus, with the missing tail filled in from the germline J gene. J is TRBJ1-4 and V is TRBV19, with D tentatively TRBD1 (6 bases). Germline loops: CDR1 LNHDA, CDR2 SQIVND (reference sequence). This CDR3 contains 12 residues. Trimming stripped 8 bases from V and 6 bases from J, with 10 bases between. The covered CDR3 bases are TGTGCCAGTGAAACAGGGCATGAAAAA. This codes for CASETGHEK. The whole CDR3 reads CASETGHEKLFF. The full variable domain, rest sourced from reference TRBV19 and TRBJ1-4, is DGGITQSPKYLFRKEGQNVTLSCEQNLNHDAMYWYRQDPGQGLRLIYYSQIVNDFQKGDIAEGYSVSREKKESFPLTVTSAQKNPTAFYLCASETGHEKLFFGSGTQLSVL.